The present TCR beta chain was sequenced within a study of blood T cell repertoires in COVID-19. For the study at large: There were acute and convalescent COVID-19 samples, and they came from the United States, Italy and Spain. From T cells, B-cell-depleted T cells, or PBMCs came the material, which was cDNA or gDNA.

Methods used by the authors: Reference gene primer amplification in the assay estimated nucleated cell counts. Libraries were prepared by immunoSEQ multiplex PCR; TCRdb keeps only in-frame clonotypes and omits some of them. That table furnishes V, J and clone size, whereas the DNA furnished D and trimming. This sample has under 250,000 clones, with approximately 82% found just once. Sequenced sample: peripheral blood. The sequence derives from a woman aged 50 to 65 with acute or convalescent COVID-19.

CDR3 coding DNA: TGTGCCAGTAGTATAGACGAGACAGGCCCAGGGCATTTT. Translated, it gives CASSIDETGPGHF. The chain carries TRBV19 and TRBJ1-5, with a weak D call TRBD1 (6 bases). The CDR3 length is 13 residues. Trimming cost V 0 bases and J 15 bases, with 15 bases left between them. In germline, CDR1 is LNHDA, CDR2 SQIVND (reference sequence).